The present T cell receptor beta chain was sequenced within a study of T-cell memory formation after mild COVID-19. Study-level background: TCR clusters were mostly donor specific.

TCRalpha and TCRbeta libraries used 5'RACE with constant-segment primers and UMIs. Using its own MiXCR run on the 5' RACE reads, TCRdb lists one record per CDR3 protein. This table holds about half a million distinct CDR3 sequences, about 20% found once. This CDR3 contains 13 residues. The germline V gene has CDR1 MNHEY and CDR2 SVGAGI. Trimming removed 6 bases at V and 8 bases at J, with 11 bases between. Study results and caveats: CD4/CD8 balance characterized clones contracting day 15 to 85, and CD4+ skew characterized later expanders. The pre-infection memory compartment contained some responding clones, suggesting cross-reactive memory joined.

This clonotype was counted between two and nine times. Its antigen is not identified. This chain links TRBV6-5 with TRBJ1-6, with D possibly matching TRBD1 (5 bases). This receptor was taken from an adult woman who had mild COVID-19 (a few samples of this study predate the infection). Cell type and time point are not known. Material: PBMCs or a T cell subset sorted from them (not recorded which). The CDR3 coding sequence is TGTGCCAGCAGAAAAATGGGGGATTCACCCCTCCACTTT. It translates to CASRKMGDSPLHF.